The 16 T cell receptor beta chains below come from one sample, sequenced in a study of metastatic and nonmetastatic thyroid tumors. There were no patients who had received any treatment before thyroid surgery. TCRdb reanalyzed the PCR reads with MiXCR. The sample yields 30,000 to 35,000 clones, 25% to 35% seen once. Sequenced: blood. These receptors all come from a female donor with papillary thyroid cancer or a benign thyroid nodule (not recorded which). Some clones in this sample may be carry-over from other donors' samples.

By sample fraction, this clone is medium-sized. This chain uses TRBV27 with TRBJ2-1; no reliable D call. Germline V gives CDR1 MNHEY, CDR2 SMNVEV (reference sequence). The CDR3 covers 13 residues. V was cut by 8 bases and J by 3 bases, with 11 bases left in between. CDR3 in amino acids: CASRIRIYNEQFF. The CDR3 DNA reads as TGTGCCAGCCGGATAAGGATCTACAATGAGCAGTTCTTC.

This clone has a count of ten or more. The chain joins TRBV4-1 to TRBJ2-1, with 8 bases aligning to TRBD1. The CDR3 extends over 17 amino acids. Germline CDR1 reads MGHRA; CDR2 reads YSYEKL. The V gene end was trimmed by 4 bases and the J gene end by 1 base; junction bases not matched to a gene: 9. CDR3 nucleotide sequence: TGCGCCAGCAGCCGACAGGGGTTGGTAATTTCCTACAATGAGCAGTTCTTC. Residues: CASSRQGLVISYNEQFF.

This sequence joins TRBV6-5 and TRBJ1-6, with D possibly being TRBD1 (6 bases). The CDR3 is 15 amino acids. Trimming pared 0 bases from V and 8 bases from J, leaving 11 bases between. Per the germline V gene, CDR1 is MNHEY and CDR2 is SVGAGI. CDR3 in DNA: TGTGCCAGCAGTTACTCGTACAGGGAAGATTCACCCCTCCACTTT. This codes for CASSYSYREDSPLHF.

This clone occurred many times. The rearrangement uses TRBV3-1 and TRBJ2-7; 12 bases fit TRBD2. Unmatched junction bases numbered 10, after V lost 2 bases and J lost 2 bases. Germline CDR1 and CDR2: LGHDT and YNNKEL (reference sequence). This CDR3 is built from 18 residues. The CDR3 is CASSQRGTSGPITYEQYF. As DNA, the CDR3 is TGTGCCAGCAGCCAAAGGGGGACTAGCGGGCCTATCACCTACGAGCAGTACTTC.

The rearrangement joins TRBV20-1 to TRBJ2-7; either TRBD1 or TRBD2 may supply D (5 bases each). The V end lost 0 bases, the J end lost 6 bases, and 18 bases lay between the germline ends. The CDR3 is 15 residues long. Per the germline V gene, CDR1 is DFQATT and CDR2 is SNEGSKA (reference sequence). The CDR3 DNA sequence: TGCAGTGCTAGAGATCTACGGGGCAGGGTCGCCGAGCAGTACTTC. Its translation is CSARDLRGRVAEQYF.

This chain uses TRBV6-1 with TRBJ1-1, with a weak D call TRBD1 (5 bases). Germline values: CDR1 MNHNS, CDR2 SASEGT. The V gene lost 5 bases and the J gene lost 1 base, with 14 bases spanning the gap. This CDR3 region has 15 residues. Here the CDR3 reads CASSPPGVGNTEAFF. Here the CDR3 DNA reads TGTGCCAGCAGTCCTCCGGGGGTGGGGAACACTGAAGCTTTCTTT.

This clone was detected a few times. V and J are TRBV20-1 and TRBJ2-7; TRBD1 agrees at 8 bases. The CDR3 sequence is 15 residues long. Trimming at V came to 3 bases and at J to 4 bases, leaving 11 bases not matched to a gene. Germline CDR1 DFQATT, CDR2 SNEGSKA (reference sequence). CDR3 residues: CSARGVGQGKYEQYF. The CDR3 DNA sequence: TGCAGTGCTAGGGGGGTCGGACAGGGTAAATACGAGCAGTACTTC.

The V call is TRBV11-2, the J call TRBJ1-1, with a possible D match to TRBD1 (5 bases). The germline gives CDR1 SGHAT, CDR2 FQNNGV. The CDR3 covers 15 residues. The V and J ends lost 2 bases and 1 base respectively, with 11 bases between them. DNA of the CDR3: TGTGCCAGCAGCTTATACCTTGGGGGGAACACTGAAGCTTTCTTT. This sequence encodes CASSLYLGGNTEAFF.

This clone was detected a few times. The V and J genes are TRBV27 and TRBJ2-7; possible D gene TRBD2, 6 bases. Germline CDR1 and CDR2: MNHEY and SMNVEV (reference sequence). The CDR3 has 16 residues. Between the trimmed V and J ends, which lost 4 bases and 3 bases, there was a span of 19 bases. The CDR3 is CASSSLAAQTLYEQYF. Here the CDR3 DNA reads TGTGCCAGCAGTTCCTTAGCGGCCCAGACACTCTACGAGCAGTACTTC.

This rearrangement joins TRBV6-2 or TRBV6-3 to TRBJ2-7, with TRBD2 matching over 11 bases. V trimming: 0 bases; J trimming: 4 bases; junction bases outside the gene matches: 8. From germline, CDR1 is MNHEY and CDR2 SVGEGT. The CDR3 loop spans 17 amino acids. CDR3 nucleotides: TGTGCCAGCAGTTACTCCTTAACCGGGACTAGCGGATACGAGCAGTACTTC. This sequence encodes CASSYSLTGTSGYEQYF.

This clone occurred many times. This chain connects TRBV15 to TRBJ2-7, with 10 bases fitting TRBD2. The CDR3 length is 14 residues. CDR1 and CDR2 from the germline V gene are LNHNV and YYDKDF (reference sequence). V trimming: 3 bases; J trimming: 4 bases; junction bases outside the gene matches: 3. CDR3 loop: CATSSGTSDYEQYF. The CDR3 bases are TGTGCCACCAGCAGTGGGACTAGCGATTACGAGCAGTACTTC.

The chain links TRBV15 to TRBJ2-7; no reliable D call. Trimming removed 0 bases from V and 3 bases from J, with 6 bases in between. This CDR3 contains 13 residues. CDR1 and CDR2 (germline): LNHNV, YYDKDF (reference sequence). CDR3 DNA sequence: TGTGCCACCAGCAGAGATCGGATCTACGAGCAGTACTTC. It specifies CATSRDRIYEQYF.

This sequence joins TRBV30 and TRBJ2-3; TRBD1 is a possible D gene (6 bases). Germline V CDR1 and CDR2: GTSNPN, SVGIG (reference sequence). V dropped 3 bases and J dropped 6 bases, with 7 bases sitting between them. The CDR3 consists of 11 residues. CDR3 nucleotides: TGTGCCTGGAGGCAGGGGGATACGCAGTATTTT. Its protein product is CAWRQGDTQYF. The full variable domain, its missing parts supplied by reference TRBV30 and TRBJ2-3, is SQTIHQWPATLVQPVGSPLSLECTVEGTSNPNLYWYRQAAGRGLQLLFYSVGIGQISSEVPQNLSASRPQDRQFILSSKKLLLSDSGFYLCAWRQGDTQYFGPGTRLTVL.

The V call is TRBV6-2 or TRBV6-3, the J call TRBJ1-2, with D possibly being TRBD1 (6 bases). The CDR3 covers 15 residues. The germline CDR1 and CDR2 sequences are MNHEY and SVGEGT. Trimming took 0 bases from V and 5 from J, leaving 13 bases between them. The CDR3 DNA sequence: TGTGCCAGCAGTTACTCGACGACAGGACGATATGGCTACACCTTC. Translation: CASSYSTTGRYGYTF.

The rearrangement uses TRBV6-1 and TRBJ1-5; D call uncertain. There are 15 residues in the CDR3. Germline CDR1 and CDR2: MNHNS and SASEGT. V shed 1 base and J shed 5 bases, with 12 bases lying between them. CDR3 bases: TGTGCCAGCAGTGAAGTCTTGCTAAGGGATCAGCCCCAGCATTTT. Translation gives CASSEVLLRDQPQHF.

This clone is medium-sized (0.01 to 0.1%) within its sample. The chain uses TRBV6-5 and TRBJ2-1; D possibly corresponds to TRBD2 (5 bases). CDR3 size: 14 residues. The V and J ends lost 0 bases and 7 bases respectively, with 10 bases between them. Germline V gives CDR1 MNHEY, CDR2 SVGAGI. This chain's CDR3 is CASSYSLEGNEQFF. DNA for the CDR3: TGTGCCAGCAGTTACTCTCTAGAGGGTAATGAGCAGTTCTTC.